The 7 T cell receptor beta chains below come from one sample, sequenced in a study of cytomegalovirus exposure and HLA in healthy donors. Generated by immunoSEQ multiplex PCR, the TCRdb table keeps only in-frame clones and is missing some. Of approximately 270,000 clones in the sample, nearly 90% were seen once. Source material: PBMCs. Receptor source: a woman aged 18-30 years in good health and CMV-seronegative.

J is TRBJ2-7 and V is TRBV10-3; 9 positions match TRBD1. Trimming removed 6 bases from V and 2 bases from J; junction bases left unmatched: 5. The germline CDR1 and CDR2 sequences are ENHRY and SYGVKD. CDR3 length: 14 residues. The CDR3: CAIRRQGGAYEQYF. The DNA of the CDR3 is TGTGCCATCAGGAGACAGGGGGGCGCCTACGAGCAGTACTTC.

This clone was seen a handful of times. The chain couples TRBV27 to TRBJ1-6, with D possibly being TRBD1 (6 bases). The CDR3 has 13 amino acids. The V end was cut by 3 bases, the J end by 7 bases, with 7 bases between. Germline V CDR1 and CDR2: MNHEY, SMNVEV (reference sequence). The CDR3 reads CASSFGQNSPLHF. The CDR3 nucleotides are TGTGCCAGCAGTTTCGGACAGAATTCACCCCTCCACTTT.

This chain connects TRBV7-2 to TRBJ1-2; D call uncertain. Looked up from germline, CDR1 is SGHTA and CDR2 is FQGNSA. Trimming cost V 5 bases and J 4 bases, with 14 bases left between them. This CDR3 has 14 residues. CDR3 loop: CASSPIRTSYGYTF. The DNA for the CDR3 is TGTGCCAGCAGCCCTATTAGAACTTCCTATGGCTACACCTTC.

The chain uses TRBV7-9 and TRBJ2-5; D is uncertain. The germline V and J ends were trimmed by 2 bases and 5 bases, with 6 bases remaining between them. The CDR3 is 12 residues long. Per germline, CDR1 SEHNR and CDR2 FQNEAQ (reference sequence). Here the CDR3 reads CASSLILETQYF. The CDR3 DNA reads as TGTGCCAGCAGCTTAATCTTGGAGACCCAGTACTTC. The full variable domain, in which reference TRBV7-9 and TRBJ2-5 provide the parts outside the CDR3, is DTGVSQNPRHKITKRGQNVTFRCDPISEHNRLYWYRQTLGQGPEFLTYFQNEAQLEKSRLLSDRFSAERPKGSFSTLEIQRTEQGDSAMYLCASSLILETQYFGPGTRLLVL.

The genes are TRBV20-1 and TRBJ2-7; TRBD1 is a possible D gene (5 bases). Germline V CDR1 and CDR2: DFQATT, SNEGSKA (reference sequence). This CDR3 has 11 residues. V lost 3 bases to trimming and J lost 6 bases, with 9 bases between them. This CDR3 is CSASPQGEQYF. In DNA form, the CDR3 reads TGCAGTGCTAGCCCCCAGGGCGAGCAGTACTTC.

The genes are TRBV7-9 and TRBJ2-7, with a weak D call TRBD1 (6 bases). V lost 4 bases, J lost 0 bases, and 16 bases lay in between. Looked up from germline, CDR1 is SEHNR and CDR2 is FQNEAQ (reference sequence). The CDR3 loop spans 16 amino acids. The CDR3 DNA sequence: TGTGCCAGCAGCTCGTCCGGGACACTGAGCTCCTACGAGCAGTACGTC. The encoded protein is CASSSSGTLSSYEQYV.

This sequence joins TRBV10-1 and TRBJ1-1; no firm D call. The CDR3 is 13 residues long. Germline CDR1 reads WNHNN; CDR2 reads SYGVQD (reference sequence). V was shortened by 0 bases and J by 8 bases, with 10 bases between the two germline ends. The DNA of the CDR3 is TGCGCCAGCAGTGAGTCAGAGGGTTCCGAAGCTTTCTTT. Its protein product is CASSESEGSEAFF.